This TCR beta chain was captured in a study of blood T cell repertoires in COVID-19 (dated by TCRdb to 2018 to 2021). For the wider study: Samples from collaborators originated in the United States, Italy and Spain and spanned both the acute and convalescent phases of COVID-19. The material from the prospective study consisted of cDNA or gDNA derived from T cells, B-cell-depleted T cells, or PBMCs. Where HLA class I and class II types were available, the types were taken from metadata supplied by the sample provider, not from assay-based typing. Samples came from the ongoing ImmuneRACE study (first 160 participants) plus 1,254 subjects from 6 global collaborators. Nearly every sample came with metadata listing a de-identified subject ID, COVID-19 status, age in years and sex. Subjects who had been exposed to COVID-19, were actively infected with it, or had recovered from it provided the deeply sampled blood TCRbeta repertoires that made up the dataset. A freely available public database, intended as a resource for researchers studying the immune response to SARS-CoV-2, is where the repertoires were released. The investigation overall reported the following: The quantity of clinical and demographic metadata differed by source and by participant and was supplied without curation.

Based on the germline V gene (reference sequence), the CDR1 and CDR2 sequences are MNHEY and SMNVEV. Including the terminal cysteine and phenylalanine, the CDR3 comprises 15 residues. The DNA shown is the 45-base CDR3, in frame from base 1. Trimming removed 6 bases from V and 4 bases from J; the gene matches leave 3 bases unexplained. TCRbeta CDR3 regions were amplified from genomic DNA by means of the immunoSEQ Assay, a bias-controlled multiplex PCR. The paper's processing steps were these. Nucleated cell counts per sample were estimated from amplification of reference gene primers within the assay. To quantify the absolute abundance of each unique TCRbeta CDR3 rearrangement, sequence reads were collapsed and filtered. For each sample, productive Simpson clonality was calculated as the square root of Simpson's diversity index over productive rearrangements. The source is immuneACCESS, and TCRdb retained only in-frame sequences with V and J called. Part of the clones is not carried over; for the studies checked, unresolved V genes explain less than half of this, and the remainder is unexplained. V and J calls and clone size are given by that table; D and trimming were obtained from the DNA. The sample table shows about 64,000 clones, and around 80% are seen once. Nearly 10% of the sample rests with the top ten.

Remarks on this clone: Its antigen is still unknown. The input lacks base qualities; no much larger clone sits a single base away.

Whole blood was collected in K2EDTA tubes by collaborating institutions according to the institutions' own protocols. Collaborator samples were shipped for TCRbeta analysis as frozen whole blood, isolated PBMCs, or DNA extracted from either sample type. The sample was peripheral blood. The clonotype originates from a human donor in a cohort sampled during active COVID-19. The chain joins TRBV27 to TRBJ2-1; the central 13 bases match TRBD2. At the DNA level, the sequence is TGTGCCAGCAGCCGGGGACTAGCGGGATACAATGAGCAGTTCTTC. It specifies CASSRGLAGYNEQFF.